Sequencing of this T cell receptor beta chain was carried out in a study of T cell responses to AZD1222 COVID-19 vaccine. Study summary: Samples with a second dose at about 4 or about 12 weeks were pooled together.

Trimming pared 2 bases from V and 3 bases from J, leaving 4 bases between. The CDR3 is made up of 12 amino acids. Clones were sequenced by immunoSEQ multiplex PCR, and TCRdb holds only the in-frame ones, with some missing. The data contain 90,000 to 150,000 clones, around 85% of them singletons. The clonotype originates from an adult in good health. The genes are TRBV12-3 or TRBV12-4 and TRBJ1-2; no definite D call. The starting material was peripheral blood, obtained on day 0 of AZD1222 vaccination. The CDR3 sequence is CASSLFDYGYTF. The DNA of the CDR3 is TGTGCCAGCAGTTTATTTGACTATGGCTACACCTTC.